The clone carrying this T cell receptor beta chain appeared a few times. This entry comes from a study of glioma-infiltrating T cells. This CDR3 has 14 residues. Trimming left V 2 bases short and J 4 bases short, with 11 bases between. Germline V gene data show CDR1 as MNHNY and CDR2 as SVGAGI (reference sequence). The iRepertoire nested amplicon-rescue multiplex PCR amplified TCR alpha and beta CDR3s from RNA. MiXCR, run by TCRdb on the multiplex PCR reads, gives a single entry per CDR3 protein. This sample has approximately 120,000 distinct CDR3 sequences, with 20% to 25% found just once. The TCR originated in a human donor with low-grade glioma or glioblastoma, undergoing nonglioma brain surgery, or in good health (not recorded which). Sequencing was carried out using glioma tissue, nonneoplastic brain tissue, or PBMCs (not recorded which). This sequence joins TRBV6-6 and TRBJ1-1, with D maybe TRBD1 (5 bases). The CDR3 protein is CASSYQDRTTEAFF. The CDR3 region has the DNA TGTGCCAGCAGTTACCAAGACAGAACCACTGAAGCTTTCTTT.